Here is one T cell receptor beta chain with its context. TCRdb re-analysed the RACE reads in MiXCR, keeping a single row per CDR3 protein. The table records about 140,000 distinct CDR3 sequences, about 12% of them present only once. This record comes from a study of human T cells and chemical hapten exposure. Time point: patch test 2, 6 weeks after DPC sensitization. Treatment described: therapeutic diphenylcyclopropenone sensitization with weekly scalp DPC. Donation of samples came from alopecia patients who were 18 to 70 years old and suitable for DPC. Germline trimming cut 0 bases from V and 8 bases from J; bases unmatched to any gene: 8. The CDR3 length is 15 residues. From germline, CDR1 is SGHRS and CDR2 YFSETQ.

The sequences come from whole blood, collected in connection with sensitization to the hapten diphenylcyclopropenone (DPC). This chain joins TRBV5-1 and TRBJ2-1, with 7 positions matching TRBD2. This receptor was identified in a woman in her 50s with alopecia areata. Some clones in this sample may be carry-over from other donors' samples. CDR3 nucleotide sequence: TGCGCCAGCAGCTTGGTTGCGGGAGCGGCCGATGAGCAGTTCTTC. It encodes CASSLVAGAADEQFF.